The 20 T cell receptor beta chains below all came from one sample that was sequenced in a study of blood T cell repertoires in COVID-19 (TCRdb year 2020). The library was produced with the immunoSEQ multiplex PCR assay. TCRdb took over this immuneACCESS table, retaining in-frame rearrangements with V and J assigned. Such tables are incomplete; in checked studies, under half of the missing clones stem from an unresolved V gene, and the remainder is unexplained. The sample table lists a few hundred thousand clones, less than 90% of them with a count of one. The ten largest account for roughly 4% of the sample. Sequences were obtained from peripheral blood. These receptors were taken from a man between 60 and 75 years old who had recovered from COVID-19.

The chain has TRBV19 and TRBJ1-1; D might be TRBD1 (6 bases). The CDR3 totals 15 residues. Germline loops: CDR1 LNHDA, CDR2 SQIVND (reference sequence). V lost 7 bases, J lost 4 bases, and 19 bases lay in between. The chain's CDR3 is CASTVEDFRGTEAFF. The CDR3 coding sequence is TGTGCCAGTACCGTTGAGGATTTCAGGGGCACTGAAGCTTTCTTT.

The rearrangement uses TRBV12-3 or TRBV12-4 and TRBJ1-1; D not certain. The V gene lost 2 bases and the J gene lost 10 bases, with 11 bases spanning the gap. The CDR3 spans 12 residues. CDR3 nucleotides: TGTGCCAGCAGTTTATCATCCAGAATAGCTTTCTTT. This codes for CASSLSSRIAFF.

V is TRBV3-1 (or the pseudogene TRBV3-2) and J is TRBJ1-1; possibly TRBD1 for D (6 bases). The V end was cut by 5 bases, the J end by 5 bases, with 15 bases between. The CDR3 is made up of 14 amino acids. Germline CDR1 LGHDT, CDR2 YNNKEL (reference sequence). CDR3 residues: CASSAYRVGTEAFF. The CDR3 bases are TGTGCCAGCAGCGCCTACAGGGTAGGAACTGAAGCTTTCTTT.

V usage is TRBV19 and J usage is TRBJ1-1; TRBD1 agrees at 8 bases. From germline, CDR1 is LNHDA and CDR2 SQIVND (reference sequence). The CDR3 is 15 amino acids. Trimming at V came to 5 bases and at J to 6 bases, leaving 11 bases not matched to a gene. The CDR3 sequence: CASSPTDRGLAEAFF. Written as DNA, the CDR3 is TGTGCCAGTAGTCCAACCGACAGGGGACTCGCTGAAGCTTTCTTT.

This clone was observed once. The V gene is TRBV11-2, the J gene TRBJ2-5; TRBD2 matches at 10 bases. Germline CDR1 SGHAT, CDR2 FQNNGV. The CDR3 has 14 amino acids. The V gene end was trimmed by 5 bases and the J gene end by 8 bases; junction bases not matched to a gene: 8. Written as DNA, the CDR3 is TGTGCCAGCAGCCTGACTAGCGGGCTCGCTACCCAGTACTTC. It encodes CASSLTSGLATQYF.

This chain links TRBV5-1 with TRBJ2-1, with 10 bases that match TRBD1. V was clipped by 3 bases and J by 5 bases; unmatched bases: 5. Germline V gene lookup returns CDR1 SGHRS and CDR2 YFSETQ. The CDR3 is 15 amino acids. This chain's CDR3 is CASSSRDRGHNEQFF. CDR3 coding DNA: TGCGCCAGCAGCTCCCGGGACAGGGGCCACAATGAGCAGTTCTTC. Full variable domain (outside the CDR3, taken from reference TRBV5-1 and TRBJ2-1): KAGVTQTPRYLIKTRGQQVTLSCSPISGHRSVSWYQQTPGQGLQFLFEYFSETQRNKGNFPGRFSGRQFSNSRSEMNVSTLELGDSALYLCASSSRDRGHNEQFFGPGTRLTVL.

The gene calls are TRBV10-1 and TRBJ2-5; 8 positions agree with TRBD1. The CDR3 runs 13 residues. Germline V gene data show CDR1 as WNHNN and CDR2 as SYGVQD (reference sequence). The trim removed 4 bases at V and 4 bases at J, leaving 2 bases unmatched. The CDR3, as DNA: TGCGCCAGCAGTGCCGACAGGGGAGAGACCCAGTACTTC. Translation gives CASSADRGETQYF.

The rearrangement joins TRBV7-3 to TRBJ2-1, with 10 bases that match TRBD2. There are 15 residues in the CDR3. The germline V gene encodes CDR1 SGHTA and CDR2 FQGTGA. V gave up 3 bases and J gave up 7 bases; unmatched junction bases: 6. CDR3 nucleotides: TGTGCCAGCAGCTTGAGCGGGGGGGCTCTGAATGAGCAGTTCTTC. Amino acids: CASSLSGGALNEQFF.

This sequence joins TRBV29-1 and TRBJ2-3; 11 bases align to TRBD2. Losses at the gene ends were 4 bases for V and 2 bases for J; bases not matched to a gene: 8. Per the germline V gene, CDR1 is SQVTM and CDR2 is ANQGSEA. The CDR3 runs 16 residues. CDR3 nucleotide sequence: TGCAGCGTTGGATCGGCTAGCGGGGGGCACACAGATACGCAGTATTTT. It codes for CSVGSASGGHTDTQYF.

The gene calls are TRBV27 and TRBJ1-4, with a tentative D call TRBD1 (5 bases). The CDR3 has 16 amino acids. Per germline, CDR1 MNHEY and CDR2 SMNVEV (reference sequence). Trimming removed 6 bases at V and 0 bases at J, with 14 bases between. CDR3 DNA: TGTGCCAGCAGCCGGGCGGGAGGGGCAACTAATGAAAAACTGTTTTTT. Translating gives CASSRAGGATNEKLFF.

V usage is TRBV7-8 and J usage is TRBJ1-5, with D maybe TRBD1 (6 bases). This CDR3 is 16 amino acids long. The ends were cut back, 3 bases at V and 0 bases at J, with 12 bases in the middle. Germline CDR1 is SGHVS and CDR2 is FQNEAQ. The CDR3 nucleotides are TGTGCCAGCAGCTTGGACAGAAGGCATAGCAATCAGCCCCAGCATTTT. Protein sequence: CASSLDRRHSNQPQHF.

This clone was observed a handful of times. This chain connects TRBV6-5 to TRBJ2-7; D gene unclear. V lost 5 bases and J lost 0, with 8 bases in between. Germline V gene data show CDR1 as MNHEY and CDR2 as SVGAGI. The CDR3 length is 13 residues. The DNA of the CDR3 is TGTGCCAGCAGTCCTTTGGCCTCCTACGAGCAGTACTTC. The encoded protein is CASSPLASYEQYF.

The chain couples TRBV6-5 to TRBJ1-4; no firm D call. Trimming left V 8 bases short and J 0 bases short, with 7 bases between. Per the germline V gene, CDR1 is MNHEY and CDR2 is SVGAGI. The length of the CDR3 is 13 residues. The CDR3 DNA follows: TGTGCCAGCCGGTATGCAACTAATGAAAAACTGTTTTTT. Protein product: CASRYATNEKLFF.

The chain recombines TRBV4-2 with TRBJ2-5, with D perhaps matching TRBD2 (7 bases). Trimming stripped 6 bases from V and 5 bases from J, with 22 bases between. The germline V gene has CDR1 LGHNA and CDR2 YNFKEQ. CDR3 size: 16 residues. In nucleotides, the CDR3 is TGTGCCAGCAGTCAAACCGATGGGGGGGCGCGGGAGACCCAGTACTTC. It is translated as CASSQTDGGARETQYF.

The chain is built from TRBV19 and TRBJ1-2; the D is unclear. CDR3 size: 12 residues. V was shortened by 3 bases and J by 8 bases, with 10 bases between the two germline ends. Germline CDR1 and CDR2: LNHDA and SQIVND (reference sequence). The DNA for the CDR3 is TGTGCCAGTAGTATCCTCGGGGTCGGCTACACCTTC. It translates to CASSILGVGYTF.

The chain has TRBV30 and TRBJ2-5, with 7 bases identical to TRBD2. V lost 1 base and J lost 1; bases outside the gene matches: 6. In germline, CDR1 is GTSNPN, CDR2 SVGIG (reference sequence). The CDR3 runs to 15 residues. CDR3 bases: TGTGCCTGGAGTGGGTCGCGGGGGTCCCAAGAGACCCAGTACTTC. It yields the protein CAWSGSRGSQETQYF.

The chain joins TRBV2 to TRBJ1-2; D might be TRBD1 (5 bases). CDR3 size: 13 residues. CDR1 and CDR2 (germline): SNHLY, FYNNEI. V was cut by 4 bases and J by 8 bases, with 14 bases left in between. CDR3 region: CASSVDRGGGYTF. The DNA of the CDR3 is TGTGCCAGCAGTGTTGACAGAGGTGGGGGCTACACCTTC.

The CDR3 sequence is CASSLTRGAYNSPLHF. CDR3 bases: TGTGCCAGCAGTTTAACCAGGGGAGCCTATAATTCACCCCTCCACTTT. The chain combines TRBV27 with TRBJ1-6, with a tentative D call TRBD1 (6 bases). Trimming removed 2 bases from V and 2 bases from J, with 10 bases in between. This CDR3 has 16 amino acids. Germline CDR1 reads MNHEY; CDR2 reads SMNVEV (reference sequence).

This rearrangement joins TRBV5-1 to TRBJ2-2, with 8 positions matching TRBD2. CDR3 size: 15 residues. Germline lookup yields CDR1 SGHRS and CDR2 YFSETQ. V dropped 6 bases and J dropped 5; count of bases not matched to a gene: 9. CDR3 sequence: CASTSMSGGTGELFF. The CDR3 nucleotides read TGCGCCAGCACCTCCATGAGCGGGGGTACCGGGGAGCTGTTTTTT.

This chain connects TRBV6-5 to TRBJ1-5; D is possibly TRBD1 (6 bases). V lost 5 bases to trimming and J lost 4 bases, with 9 bases between them. Per the germline V gene, CDR1 is MNHEY and CDR2 is SVGAGI. The CDR3 runs 13 residues. Written as DNA, the CDR3 is TGTGCCAGCAGTCCAGGGGTGAATCAGCCCCAGCATTTT. Protein product: CASSPGVNQPQHF.